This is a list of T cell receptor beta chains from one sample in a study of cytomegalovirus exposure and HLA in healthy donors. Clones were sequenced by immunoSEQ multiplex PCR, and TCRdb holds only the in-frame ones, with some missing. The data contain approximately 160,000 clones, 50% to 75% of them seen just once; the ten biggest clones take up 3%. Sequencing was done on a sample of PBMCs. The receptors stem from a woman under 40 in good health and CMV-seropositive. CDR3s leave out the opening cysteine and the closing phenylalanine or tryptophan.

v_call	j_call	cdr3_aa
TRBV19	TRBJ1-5	ASSIPGQGSNQPQH
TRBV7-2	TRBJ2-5	ASSLGTVAETQY
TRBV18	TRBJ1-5	ASSPTVNSNQPQH
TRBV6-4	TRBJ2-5	ASSVYGTGEETQY
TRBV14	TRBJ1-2	ASSPGLSPHGYT
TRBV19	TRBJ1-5	ATSPGQGSNQPQH
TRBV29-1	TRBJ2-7	SVDTGYEQY
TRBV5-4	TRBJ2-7	ASSLARGYEQY
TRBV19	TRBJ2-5	ASSIQGQETQY
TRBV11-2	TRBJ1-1	ASSLGLQAF
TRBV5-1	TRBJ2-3	ASSPGLAGTDTQY
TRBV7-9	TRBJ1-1	ASSFGGGGTEAF
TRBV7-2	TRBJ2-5	ASSPGQQETQY
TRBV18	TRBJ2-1	ASSSGQGPYNEQF
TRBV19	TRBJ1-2	ASSIEGLHGSYGYT
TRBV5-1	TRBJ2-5	ASSFTGTGAWEQY
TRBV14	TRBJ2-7	ASSQWGQGGNEQY
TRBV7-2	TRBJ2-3	ASSYGQGGTQY
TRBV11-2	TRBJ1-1	ASSLDRTEAF
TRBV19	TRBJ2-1	ASSSPGQTLGEQF
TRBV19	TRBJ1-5	ASSISYQPQH
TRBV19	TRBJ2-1	ASYPGREIIVSYNEQF
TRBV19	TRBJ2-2	ASSPWGGQGTGELF
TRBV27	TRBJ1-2	ASGTTPGTANYGYT
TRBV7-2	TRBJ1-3	ASSLYGSGNTIY
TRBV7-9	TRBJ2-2	ASSPPGTGVTGELF
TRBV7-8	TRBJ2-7	ASSLALAGDYEQY
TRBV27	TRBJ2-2	ASRGRNTGELF
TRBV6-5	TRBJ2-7	ASSYSKTYTTYEQY
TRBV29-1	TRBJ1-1	SVVTGAEAF
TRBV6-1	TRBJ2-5	ARDRDRGQTQY
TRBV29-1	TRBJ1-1	SADRGLTEAF
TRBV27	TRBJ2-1	ASSLRWTSGFNEQF
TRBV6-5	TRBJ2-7	ASSYSSRIFYEQY
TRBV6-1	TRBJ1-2	ASSEIGGGYT
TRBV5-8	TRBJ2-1	ATAGGSPYNEQF